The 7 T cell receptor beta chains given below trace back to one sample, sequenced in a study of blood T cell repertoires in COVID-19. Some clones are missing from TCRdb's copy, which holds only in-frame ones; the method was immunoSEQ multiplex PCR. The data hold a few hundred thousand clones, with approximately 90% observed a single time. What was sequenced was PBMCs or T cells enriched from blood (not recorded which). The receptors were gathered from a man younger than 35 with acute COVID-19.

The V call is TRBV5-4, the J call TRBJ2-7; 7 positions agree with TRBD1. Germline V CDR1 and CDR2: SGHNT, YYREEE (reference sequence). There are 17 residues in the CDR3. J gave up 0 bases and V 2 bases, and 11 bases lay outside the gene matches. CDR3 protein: CASSLRMTGRSSYEQYF. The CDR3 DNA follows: TGTGCCAGCAGCTTACGTATGACAGGGCGATCCTCCTACGAGCAGTACTTC.

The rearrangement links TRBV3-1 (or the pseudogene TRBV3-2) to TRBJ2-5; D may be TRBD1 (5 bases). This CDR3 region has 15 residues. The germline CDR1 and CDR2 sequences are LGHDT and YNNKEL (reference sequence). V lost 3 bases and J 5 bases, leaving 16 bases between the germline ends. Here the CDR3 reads CASSQVVDSRETQYF. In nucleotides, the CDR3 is TGTGCCAGCAGCCAGGTAGTTGACAGCCGGGAGACCCAGTACTTC.

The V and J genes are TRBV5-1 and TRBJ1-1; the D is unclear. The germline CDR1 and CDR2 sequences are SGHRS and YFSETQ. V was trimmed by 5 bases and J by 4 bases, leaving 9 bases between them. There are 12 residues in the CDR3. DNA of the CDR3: TGCGCCAGCAGGGAATCGGGCACTGAAGCTTTCTTT. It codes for CASRESGTEAFF.

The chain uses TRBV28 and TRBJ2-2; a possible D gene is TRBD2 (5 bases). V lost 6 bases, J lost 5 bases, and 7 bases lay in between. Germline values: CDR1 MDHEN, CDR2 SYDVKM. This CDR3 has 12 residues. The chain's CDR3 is CASRRDTGELFF. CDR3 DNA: TGTGCCAGCAGACGGGATACCGGGGAGCTGTTTTTT.

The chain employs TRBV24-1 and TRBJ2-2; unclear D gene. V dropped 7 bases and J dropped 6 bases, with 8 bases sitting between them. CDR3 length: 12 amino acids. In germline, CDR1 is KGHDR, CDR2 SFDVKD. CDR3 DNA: TGTGCCACCAGAGACACCCCCGGGGAGCTGTTTTTT. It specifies CATRDTPGELFF.

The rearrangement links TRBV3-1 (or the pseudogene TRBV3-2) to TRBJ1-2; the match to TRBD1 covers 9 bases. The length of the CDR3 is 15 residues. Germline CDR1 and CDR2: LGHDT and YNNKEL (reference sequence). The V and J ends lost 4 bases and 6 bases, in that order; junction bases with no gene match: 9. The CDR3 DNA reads TGTGCCAGCAGCCCAAGGGACAGGGCCCTTGATGGCTACACCTTC. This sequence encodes CASSPRDRALDGYTF.

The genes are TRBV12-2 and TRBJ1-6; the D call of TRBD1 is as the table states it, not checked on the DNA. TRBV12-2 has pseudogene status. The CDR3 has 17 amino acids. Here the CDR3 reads CASRLAQRTGWSSPLHF. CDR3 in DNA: TGTGCAAGTCGCTTAGCGCAACGAACAGGGTGGAGCTCACCCCTCCACTTT.